This T cell receptor (beta chain) was captured by sequencing in a study of CD8 T cells in Susac syndrome. Study as a whole: Clinically active disease was present in over five of the sequenced Susac syndrome patients. About eight of these patients were in remission.

This CDR3 has 13 residues. Trimming left V 2 bases short and J 2 bases short, with 8 bases between. CDR1 and CDR2 from the germline V gene are DFQATT and SNEGSKA (reference sequence). RNA, at about 0.45 to 1 ug, was reverse transcribed with random hexamers. TCRdb re-called the immunoSEQ multiplex PCR reads through MiXCR, storing one row per CDR3 protein. The sample records some 160,000 distinct CDR3 sequences, 90% to 97% being singletons. The sequence was obtained from a human donor with Susac syndrome. Input material: CD4+ T cells from PBMCs. V gene TRBV20-1 combines with J gene TRBJ2-3; D is undetermined. The DNA of the CDR3 is TGCAGTGCTAGACCGACGAACACAGATACGCAGTATTTT. Translating gives CSARPTNTDTQYF.